This TCR beta chain was captured by sequencing in a study of shared clonotypes between healthy human individuals. Assay: immunoSEQ multiplex PCR; the TCRdb copy retains only in-frame clones and omits some. The profile shows 2,100,000 or so clones, about 94% of them singletons. The CDR3 spans 13 residues. Per germline, CDR1 MDHEN and CDR2 SYDVKM. The V and J ends lost 6 bases and 4 bases respectively, with 12 bases between them. The sequencing sample was made of naive CD4+ T cells sorted from blood. Subset noted: CD45RA+ positively selected. The V call is TRBV28, the J call TRBJ1-1; D is unresolved. This TCR was sampled from a young man in good health. CDR3 sequence (DNA): TGTGCCAGCAGCTCTCTGGGTGCCACTGAAGCTTTCTTT. As protein: CASSSLGATEAFF.